Sequencing of this T cell receptor beta chain was carried out in a study of regulatory T cells in long-lasting Graves disease. About the research overall: For under 3 months, newly diagnosed Graves' patients had been taking antithyroid drugs.

According to the study, TCR beta libraries were built with iRepertoire HTBI primers and CDR3-region Arm-PCR. TCRdb reprocessed the multiplex PCR reads with MiXCR, giving one entry per CDR3 protein. The table records roughly 250,000 distinct CDR3 sequences, 15% to 20% of them present only once. Indicated time point: newly diagnosed GD, antithyroid drugs for less than 3 months. PBMC RNA was the source of the TCR library. This clonotype was observed many times. Its target is not known. Study findings and constraints: TRBV28, TRBJ1-2 and TRBJ2-5 emerged as the favored segments in persistent disease.

CDR3 size: 14 residues. Trimming removed 4 bases from V and 3 bases from J, with 13 bases in between. Germline V CDR1 and CDR2: SGHAT, FQDESV (reference sequence). This sample also appeared in a second study, on T cells in Graves' hyperthyroidism and ophthalmopathy.

This TCR was recovered from a woman in her twenties or thirties with Graves disease. The chain carries TRBV11-1 and TRBJ2-7, with D perhaps being TRBD1 or TRBD2 (5 bases each). The sequencing used peripheral blood mononuclear cells (PBMCs), collected at new diagnosis, from a patient treated with antithyroid drugs. CDR3 protein: CASSWGTSYYEQYF. The CDR3 DNA is TGTGCCAGCAGCTGGGGGACCAGCTACTACGAGCAGTACTTC.